Each of the 20 T cell receptor beta chains below was sequenced from the same sample in a study of T-cell memory formation after mild COVID-19. MiXCR, applied by TCRdb to the 5' RACE reads, yields one record per CDR3 protein. Here the sample spans under 35,000 distinct CDR3 sequences, around 21% being singletons. The source material was PBMCs or a T cell subset sorted from them (not recorded which). These receptors were collected from an adult who had mild COVID-19 (a few samples of this study predate the infection). Cell type and time point are not known.

This rearrangement joins TRBV6-6 to TRBJ1-1; 11 bases align to TRBD1. The V segment lost 2 bases and the J segment 4 bases; nucleotides outside the gene matches: 3. This CDR3 has 15 amino acids. Germline assignment: CDR1 MNHNY and CDR2 SVGAGI (reference sequence). Written as DNA, the CDR3 is TGTGCCAGCAGTTACCGGACAGGGGGCTCCACTGAAGCTTTCTTT. It yields the protein CASSYRTGGSTEAFF.

This clonotype was picked up a small number of times. The chain couples TRBV4-2 to TRBJ1-6; D is undetermined. The V end was cut by 0 bases, the J end by 6 bases, with 12 bases between. This CDR3 contains 16 residues. Germline CDR1 is LGHNA and CDR2 is YNFKEQ. CDR3 nucleotide sequence: TGTGCCAGCAGCCAAGAATCGGGCAGTAGTAATTCACCCCTCCACTTT. Translated: CASSQESGSSNSPLHF.

This clonotype was counted ten times or more. This chain joins TRBV16 and TRBJ1-5; no definite D call. This CDR3 has 13 amino acids. V shed 2 bases and J shed 2 bases, with 4 bases lying between them. The V gene's germline CDR1 is KGHSY and CDR2 FQNENV. CDR3 protein: CASSQLGNQPQHF. CDR3 coding DNA: TGTGCCAGCAGCCAACTTGGCAATCAGCCCCAGCATTTT.

This clonotype appeared many times. The V call is TRBV3-1, the J call TRBJ2-6; D not resolved. Germline V gives CDR1 LGHDT, CDR2 YNNKEL (reference sequence). Trimming shortened V by 8 bases and J by 1 base, and 6 bases separated the two germline ends. The length of the CDR3 is 13 residues. The CDR3 loop reads CASGASGANVLTF. Here the CDR3 DNA reads TGTGCCAGCGGCGCTTCTGGGGCCAACGTCCTGACTTTC.

This clonotype was detected ten times or more. The chain is built from TRBV5-1 and TRBJ2-3; 8 bases map to TRBD1. Germline V gene lookup returns CDR1 SGHRS and CDR2 YFSETQ. After removal of 3 bases from V and 1 base from J, the junction contained 4 bases not matched to a gene. The CDR3 loop spans 15 amino acids. This chain's CDR3 is CASSSDRGGTDTQYF. DNA for the CDR3: TGCGCCAGCAGCTCCGACAGGGGAGGCACAGATACGCAGTATTTT.

A few counts support this clonotype. The chain carries TRBV4-3 and TRBJ1-2; D is unresolved. This CDR3 comprises 16 residues. The germline gives CDR1 LGHNA, CDR2 YSLEER. Trimming pared 0 bases from V and 2 bases from J, leaving 13 bases between. The CDR3 DNA reads TGCGCCAGCAGCCAAGATAGGTCCGTTAGGAACTATGGCTACACCTTC. Its translation is CASSQDRSVRNYGYTF.

This clonotype occurred many times. This chain connects TRBV20-1 to TRBJ2-5; D remains unclear. Per germline, CDR1 DFQATT and CDR2 SNEGSKA (reference sequence). The CDR3 has 13 residues. Deletions cut 4 bases from V and 3 bases from J, with 12 bases between. As DNA, the CDR3 is TGCAGTGCTACCTTTCAAGATAAAGAGACCCAGTACTTC. Translating it yields CSATFQDKETQYF.

In its sample, this clonotype ranks as medium-sized. The chain employs TRBV7-8 and TRBJ1-4, with 8 positions matching TRBD1. Germline CDR1 and CDR2: SGHVS and FQNEAQ. The CDR3 has 15 residues. J was trimmed by 8 bases and V by 6 bases; bases with no gene match: 11. The DNA for the CDR3 is TGTGCCAGCAGTAGCAACAGGGGGAAGACGGAAAAACTGTTTTTT. Protein: CASSSNRGKTEKLFF.

This chain uses TRBV6-6 with TRBJ2-3; 9 nucleotides align to TRBD1. Germline-derived CDR1 and CDR2 are MNHNY and SVGAGI (reference sequence). After removal of 5 bases from V and 3 bases from J, the junction contained 3 bases not matched to a gene. This CDR3 region has 14 residues. The CDR3 DNA reads TGTGCCAGCAGTCGCGACAGGGGGACAGATACGCAGTATTTT. Its translation: CASSRDRGTDTQYF.

This clonotype was found a few times. V usage is TRBV7-6 and J usage is TRBJ2-3; no reliable D call. Germline-derived CDR1 and CDR2 are SGHVS and FNYEAQ. V gave up 1 base and J gave up 0 bases, with 8 bases separating them. The CDR3 has 15 residues. CDR3 nucleotide sequence: TGTGCCAGCAGCTTAGAGGCCCGAAGCACAGATACGCAGTATTTT. Its translation is CASSLEARSTDTQYF.

This clonotype has a count of ten or more. V gene TRBV18 combines with J gene TRBJ2-7; D gene ambiguous. The V gene lost 3 bases and the J gene lost 1 base, with 7 bases spanning the gap. This CDR3 comprises 13 residues. CDR1 is KGHSH, CDR2 LQKENI, per germline. Here the CDR3 reads CASSPVGSYEQYF. The CDR3, as DNA: TGTGCCAGCTCACCCGTAGGATCCTACGAGCAGTACTTC.

This clonotype was seen repeatedly, ten times or more. This chain joins TRBV5-1 and TRBJ2-1; 8 positions agree with TRBD1. Germline V CDR1 and CDR2: SGHRS, YFSETQ. The CDR3 is 15 amino acids. The ends lost 1 base at V and 1 base at J; junction bases unmatched: 1. Here the CDR3 reads CASSLRDRSYNEQFF. CDR3 sequence (DNA): TGCGCCAGCAGCTTGCGGGACAGGTCCTACAATGAGCAGTTCTTC. Based on the CDR3 plus reference TRBV5-1 and TRBJ2-1, the full variable domain is KAGVTQTPRYLIKTRGQQVTLSCSPISGHRSVSWYQQTPGQGLQFLFEYFSETQRNKGNFPGRFSGRQFSNSRSEMNVSTLELGDSALYLCASSLRDRSYNEQFFGPGTRLTVL.

The V gene is TRBV9, the J gene TRBJ2-7, with 10 bases lining up with TRBD2. Looked up from germline, CDR1 is SGDLS and CDR2 is YYNGEE. The CDR3 contains 15 residues. The V segment lost 1 base and the J segment 4 bases; nucleotides outside the gene matches: 5. CDR3 DNA: TGTGCCAGCAGCGTATCTAGCGGGAGTAAGTACGAGCAGTACTTC. It specifies CASSVSSGSKYEQYF.

Judged by abundance, this clonotype is medium-sized. V and J are TRBV29-1 and TRBJ1-1, with 9 positions matching TRBD1. The length of the CDR3 is 13 residues. Germline CDR1 and CDR2: SQVTM and ANQGSEA. Trimming cost V 7 bases and J 2 bases; bases outside gene matches: 5. This chain's CDR3 is CSGLTGGNTEAFF. The CDR3 bases are TGCAGCGGTCTGACAGGGGGAAACACTGAAGCTTTCTTT.

This clonotype was observed at least ten times. This chain joins TRBV29-1 and TRBJ1-1; 7 nucleotides line up with TRBD1. The CDR3 runs to 13 residues. Trimming removed 7 bases from V and 1 base from J; junction bases left unmatched: 6. Germline V CDR1 and CDR2: SQVTM, ANQGSEA. This CDR3 is CSATRQGNTEAFF. In DNA, the CDR3 is TGCAGCGCCACCCGACAGGGGAACACTGAAGCTTTCTTT. Based on the CDR3 plus reference TRBV29-1 and TRBJ1-1, the full variable domain is SAVISQKPSRDICQRGTSLTIQCQVDSQVTMMFWYRQQPGQSLTLIATANQGSEATYESGFVIDKFPISRPNLTFSTLTVSNMSPEDSSIYLCSATRQGNTEAFFGQGTRLTVV.

This clonotype came up many times. This chain uses TRBV7-9 with TRBJ2-3; no clear D gene. Germline CDR1 and CDR2: SEHNR and FQNEAQ (reference sequence). V was cut by 1 base and J by 2 bases, with 7 bases left in between. The CDR3 has 14 residues. Here the CDR3 DNA reads TGTGCCAGCAGCTTAGAGGCCTTCACAGATACGCAGTATTTT. Amino acids: CASSLEAFTDTQYF. The full variable domain, its missing parts supplied by reference TRBV7-9 and TRBJ2-3, is DTGVSQNPRHKITKRGQNVTFRCDPISEHNRLYWYRQTLGQGPEFLTYFQNEAQLEKSRLLSDRFSAERPKGSFSTLEIQRTEQGDSAMYLCASSLEAFTDTQYFGPGTRLTVL.

This clonotype has a count of ten or more. This chain links TRBV20-1 with TRBJ1-6, with TRBD1 as a possible D gene (5 bases). From germline, CDR1 is DFQATT and CDR2 SNEGSKA (reference sequence). The V end was cut by 6 bases, the J end by 5 bases, with 11 bases between. This CDR3 has 13 residues. The CDR3 is CSAKGQNNSPLHF. Here the CDR3 DNA reads TGCAGTGCAAAGGGGCAGAATAATTCACCCCTCCACTTT.

This clonotype occurred many times. The rearrangement joins TRBV21-1 to TRBJ1-6; the table's D call, TRBD1, was not checked against the DNA. TRBV21-1 is labeled a pseudogene. There are 18 residues in the CDR3. The CDR3 DNA is TGTGCCAGCAGTTGGTTGTTCTCCGGGCGCTTGCATGATTCACCCCTCCACTTT. It yields the protein CASSWLFSGRLHDSPLHF.

This clonotype has a count of ten or more. This chain joins TRBV21-1 and TRBJ2-1; the table's D call, TRBD2, was not checked against the DNA. TRBV21-1 is flagged as a pseudogene. The length of the CDR3 is 21 residues. The DNA for the CDR3 is TGTGCCAGCAGCAAAGAGGAGATCTGCAACGGACTAGCGGGTACCTACAATGAGCAGTTCTTC. Residues: CASSKEEICNGLAGTYNEQFF.

The chain recombines TRBV11-1 with TRBJ1-5; D gene unclear. The V and J ends lost 1 base and 6 bases respectively, with 7 bases between them. This CDR3 has 13 amino acids. The germline V gene encodes CDR1 SGHAT and CDR2 FQDESV (reference sequence). The CDR3 is CASSLGRGQPQHF. CDR3 in DNA: TGTGCCAGCAGCTTAGGAAGAGGTCAGCCCCAGCATTTT. The variable domain in full, with the rest retrieved from reference TRBV11-1 and TRBJ1-5, is EAEVAQSPRYKITEKSQAVAFWCDPISGHATLYWYRQILGQGPELLVQFQDESVVDDSQLPKDRFSAERLKGVDSTLKIQPAELGDSAMYLCASSLGRGQPQHFGDGTRLSIL.